This entry lists 22 T cell receptor beta chains sequenced from one sample in a study of blood T cell repertoires in COVID-19. Clones were sequenced by immunoSEQ multiplex PCR, and TCRdb holds only the in-frame ones, with some missing. Here the sample spans 300,000 to 400,000 clones, about 83% being singletons. Sequenced input: peripheral blood. All receptors come from a man aged 25-45 years with active or convalescent COVID-19.

The J gene is TRBJ1-1, the V gene TRBV29-1; D is unclear. The germline gives CDR1 SQVTM, CDR2 ANQGSEA. Trimming took 6 bases from V and 4 from J, leaving 27 bases between them. This CDR3 region has 17 residues. The CDR3 DNA reads TGCAGCGTGGCCCCTCTCGGAGGGAGGGTTTTCGGCACTGAAGCTTTCTTT. This encodes CSVAPLGGRVFGTEAFF.

This clone was observed a single time. The V gene is TRBV27, the J gene TRBJ1-4; 9 bases fit TRBD1. V shed 3 bases and J 15 bases; nucleotides not matched to a gene: 8. In germline, CDR1 is MNHEY, CDR2 SMNVEV (reference sequence). CDR3 length: 13 residues. This chain's CDR3 is CASSFKSGTGLFF. The CDR3 DNA reads TGTGCCAGCAGTTTTAAGTCGGGGACAGGGTTGTTTTTT.

This rearrangement joins TRBV3-1 (or the pseudogene TRBV3-2) to TRBJ1-1, with TRBD1 as a possible D gene (5 bases). The V gene lost 1 base and the J gene lost 7 bases, with 10 bases spanning the gap. CDR1 is LGHDT and CDR2 is YNNKEL in the germline V gene (reference sequence). There are 13 residues in the CDR3. In nucleotides, the CDR3 is TGTGCCAGCAGCCAAGTGGGGCACATTGAAGCTTTCTTT. Its protein is CASSQVGHIEAFF.

The chain couples TRBV2 to TRBJ2-3; 11 positions match TRBD2. Trimming cost V 7 bases and J 6 bases; bases outside gene matches: 6. The CDR3 runs to 14 residues. Germline CDR1 SNHLY, CDR2 FYNNEI. The DNA for the CDR3 is TGTGCCAGCACCCTAGCGGGGGGTACGGATACGCAGTATTTT. Its protein is CASTLAGGTDTQYF.

The V call is TRBV6-5, the J call TRBJ2-1, with 9 bases fitting TRBD2. CDR3 length: 16 residues. The V gene end was trimmed by 0 bases and the J gene end by 3 bases; junction bases not matched to a gene: 3. Looked up from germline, CDR1 is MNHEY and CDR2 is SVGAGI. DNA of the CDR3: TGTGCCAGCAGTTACTCGGAGCGGGAGGACTACAATGAGCAGTTCTTC. Encoded protein: CASSYSEREDYNEQFF.

This chain uses TRBV28 with TRBJ1-3; the D gene is possibly TRBD1 (5 bases). Germline CDR1 and CDR2: MDHEN and SYDVKM. The CDR3 loop spans 15 amino acids. The V gene lost 6 bases and the J gene lost 0 bases, with 12 bases spanning the gap. The CDR3: CASSRGTDSGNTIYF. CDR3 bases: TGTGCCAGCAGCCGTGGGACTGACTCTGGAAACACCATATATTTT.

The chain has TRBV19 and TRBJ2-7; 10 bases are shared with TRBD1. CDR1 and CDR2 from the germline V gene are LNHDA and SQIVND (reference sequence). CDR3 length: 16 residues. The trim removed 7 bases at V and 6 bases at J, leaving 15 bases unmatched. In nucleotides, the CDR3 is TGTGCCAGTACCAATACCGGGGACAGGGGCATGGGCGAGCAGTACTTC. This translates into CASTNTGDRGMGEQYF. Based on the CDR3 plus reference TRBV19 and TRBJ2-7, the full variable domain is DGGITQSPKYLFRKEGQNVTLSCEQNLNHDAMYWYRQDPGQGLRLIYYSQIVNDFQKGDIAEGYSVSREKKESFPLTVTSAQKNPTAFYLCASTNTGDRGMGEQYFGPGTRLTVT.

The gene calls are TRBV7-3 and TRBJ1-2, with 10 bases that match TRBD1. Germline CDR1 reads SGHTA; CDR2 reads FQGTGA. The junction had 7 bases not matched to a gene; V was cut back by 5 bases and J by 4 bases. This CDR3 spans 15 amino acids. The chain's CDR3 is CASSPSGTGVYGYTF. CDR3 nucleotide sequence: TGTGCCAGCAGCCCTTCCGGGACAGGGGTCTATGGCTACACCTTC.

The V gene is TRBV30, the J gene TRBJ2-2; D might be TRBD2 (6 bases). V was trimmed by 3 bases and J by 2 bases, leaving 10 bases between them. Germline assignment: CDR1 GTSNPN and CDR2 SVGIG (reference sequence). This CDR3 contains 14 residues. DNA for the CDR3: TGTGCCTGGAGCGGAGGGGTAAACACCGGGGAGCTGTTTTTT. Its protein is CAWSGGVNTGELFF.

The chain links TRBV7-8 to TRBJ1-5, with 8 positions matching TRBD1. V was clipped by 1 base and J by 5 bases; unmatched bases: 4. The CDR3 extends over 15 amino acids. Germline V gives CDR1 SGHVS, CDR2 FQNEAQ. CDR3 residues: CASSLVPQGDQPQHF. The CDR3 coding sequence is TGTGCCAGCAGCTTAGTCCCACAGGGGGATCAGCCCCAGCATTTT.

This clone was observed a single time. The J gene is TRBJ2-7, the V gene TRBV28; D perhaps matches TRBD1 (5 bases). V gave up 5 bases and J gave up 2 bases, with 13 bases separating them. Germline V gene data show CDR1 as MDHEN and CDR2 as SYDVKM. The CDR3 consists of 14 residues. CDR3 nucleotides: TGTGCCAGCAGTACCGTCAGGGTCACCTACGAGCAGTACTTC. Its translation is CASSTVRVTYEQYF.

V usage is TRBV7-8 and J usage is TRBJ1-1, with D tentatively TRBD1 (5 bases). Germline V CDR1 and CDR2: SGHVS, FQNEAQ. Trimming removed 5 bases at V and 10 bases at J, with 17 bases between. CDR3 length: 13 residues. CDR3 bases: TGTGCCAGCAGCCCGGAGCGGGGCCCGGGAGCTTTCTTT. It encodes CASSPERGPGAFF.

The chain uses TRBV28 and TRBJ1-2; 8 bases align to TRBD1. CDR1 MDHEN and CDR2 SYDVKM come from the germline V gene. The CDR3 loop spans 12 amino acids. V shed 4 bases and J 8 bases; nucleotides not matched to a gene: 3. CDR3 coding DNA: TGTGCCAGCAGTTCAGGGGGCGAGGGCTACACCTTC. Translating it yields CASSSGGEGYTF.

The gene calls are TRBV7-2 and TRBJ1-1; D may be TRBD1 (5 bases). The CDR3 is 13 residues long. CDR1 and CDR2 (germline): SGHTA, FQGNSA. V gave up 3 bases and J gave up 6 bases, with 11 bases separating them. DNA for the CDR3: TGTGCCAGCAGCTTTCCGGGGGGTTCTGAAGCTTTCTTT. Its translation: CASSFPGGSEAFF.

The chain carries TRBV7-6 and TRBJ1-1, with D maybe TRBD1 (6 bases). The ends were cut back, 5 bases at V and 4 bases at J, with 11 bases in the middle. CDR3 length equals 13 residues. Per the germline V gene, CDR1 is SGHVS and CDR2 is FNYEAQ. CDR3 region: CASSPGTSTEAFF. CDR3 DNA sequence: TGTGCCAGCAGCCCGGGGACAAGCACTGAAGCTTTCTTT.

The V gene is TRBV29-1, the J gene TRBJ2-5; a possible D gene is TRBD2 (6 bases). Trimming stripped 3 bases from V and 5 bases from J, with 13 bases between. Germline V gives CDR1 SQVTM, CDR2 ANQGSEA. The CDR3 is made up of 13 amino acids. CDR3 loop: CSVDLGGSETQYF. The CDR3 DNA follows: TGCAGCGTTGATCTGGGAGGATCGGAGACCCAGTACTTC.

The CDR3 reads CASSIRYEQYF. The CDR3 DNA follows: TGTGCCAGCAGTATCCGCTACGAGCAGTACTTC. The chain has TRBV2 and TRBJ2-7; no definite D call. The germline V gene has CDR1 SNHLY and CDR2 FYNNEI. The V end was cut by 5 bases, the J end by 3 bases, with 5 bases between. The CDR3 consists of 11 residues. Complete variable domain (other parts from reference TRBV2 and TRBJ2-7): EPEVTQTPSHQVTQMGQEVILRCVPISNHLYFYWYRQILGQKVEFLVSFYNNEISEKSEIFDDQFSVERPDGSNFTLKIRSTKLEDSAMYFCASSIRYEQYFGPGTRLTVT.

J is TRBJ2-7 and V is TRBV6-8; the match to TRBD2 covers 8 bases. The trim removed 2 bases at V and 0 bases at J, leaving 15 bases unmatched. The germline gives CDR1 MNHGY, CDR2 SAAAGT. This CDR3 spans 19 amino acids. The CDR3 sequence: CASSYNRPTTGTSSYEQYF. CDR3 bases: TGTGCCAGCAGTTACAACAGGCCCACTACCGGGACTAGCTCCTACGAGCAGTACTTC.

The table lists this clone with many counts. The CDR3 nucleotides are TGTGCCAGCACTACCCGGAGGGGAGATACGCAGTATTTT. Residues: CASTTRRGDTQYF. V usage is TRBV7-2 and J usage is TRBJ2-3, with a tentative D call TRBD2 (6 bases). Per germline, CDR1 SGHTA and CDR2 FQGNSA. The V end was cut by 7 bases, the J end by 5 bases, with 13 bases between. The CDR3 runs 13 residues.

The genes are TRBV3-1 (or the pseudogene TRBV3-2) and TRBJ1-6; TRBD1 aligns across 7 bases. From germline, CDR1 is LGHDT and CDR2 YNNKEL (reference sequence). J gave up 7 bases and V 3 bases, and 6 bases lay outside the gene matches. This CDR3 comprises 15 residues. The CDR3 is CASSHLQGVNSPLHF. CDR3 nucleotide sequence: TGTGCCAGCAGCCATCTTCAGGGGGTGAATTCACCCCTCCACTTT.

This rearrangement joins TRBV4-1 to TRBJ1-1; TRBD1 matches at 8 bases. The CDR3 length is 15 residues. J was trimmed by 6 bases and V by 3 bases; bases with no gene match: 9. Germline V gene lookup returns CDR1 MGHRA and CDR2 YSYEKL. CDR3 bases: TGCGCCAGCAGCCAGAAGGACAGGGAGAAGGCTGAAGCTTTCTTT. This gives the protein CASSQKDREKAEAFF.

This clone was observed a few times. The chain joins TRBV19 to TRBJ1-3, with a tentative D call TRBD1 (5 bases). The CDR3 consists of 15 residues. V was clipped by 4 bases and J by 0 bases, with 10 bases between them. From germline, CDR1 is LNHDA and CDR2 SQIVND (reference sequence). CDR3 region: CASSTLDISGNTIYF. The CDR3 nucleotides are TGTGCCAGTAGTACCCTGGACATCTCTGGAAACACCATATATTTT.